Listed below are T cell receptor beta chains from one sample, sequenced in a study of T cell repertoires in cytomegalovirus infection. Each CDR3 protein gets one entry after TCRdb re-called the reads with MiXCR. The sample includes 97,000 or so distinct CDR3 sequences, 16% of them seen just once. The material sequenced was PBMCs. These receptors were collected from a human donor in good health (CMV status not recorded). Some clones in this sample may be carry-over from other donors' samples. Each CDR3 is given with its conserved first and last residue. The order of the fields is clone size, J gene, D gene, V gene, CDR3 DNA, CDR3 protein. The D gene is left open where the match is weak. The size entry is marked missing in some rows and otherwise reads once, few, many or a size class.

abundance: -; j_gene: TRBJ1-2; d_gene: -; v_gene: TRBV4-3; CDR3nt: TGCGCCAGCAGCCAAGATAGGGGGAGCGACTACACCTTC; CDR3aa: CASSQDRGSDYTF
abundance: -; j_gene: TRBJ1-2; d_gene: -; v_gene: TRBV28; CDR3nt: TGTGCCAGCAACCTTATGCGGCCAGGTGATGGAGGCTACACCTTC; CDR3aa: CASNLMRPGDGGYTF
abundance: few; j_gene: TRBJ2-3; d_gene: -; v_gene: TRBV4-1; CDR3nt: TGCGCCAGCAGCCAAGTCTTATCGGACTTGACAGATACGCAGTATTTT; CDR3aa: CASSQVLSDLTDTQYF
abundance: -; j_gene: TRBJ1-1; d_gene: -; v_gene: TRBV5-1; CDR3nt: TGCGCCAGCAGCCCTGAAGTTACGAACACTGAAGCTTTCTTT; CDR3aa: CASSPEVTNTEAFF
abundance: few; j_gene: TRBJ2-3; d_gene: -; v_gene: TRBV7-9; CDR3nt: TGTGCCAGCGGCGTCGGCGGGTATACGCAGTATTTT; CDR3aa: CASGVGGYTQYF
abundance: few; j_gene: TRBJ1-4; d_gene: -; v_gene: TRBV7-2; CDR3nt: TGTGCCAGCAGCTTGTTATCCTACCCCGAAAAACTGTTTTTT; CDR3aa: CASSLLSYPEKLFF
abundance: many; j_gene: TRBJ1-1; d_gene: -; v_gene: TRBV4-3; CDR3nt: TGCGCCAGCAGCTGGGCAGAGGGTGCTGAAGCTTTCTTT; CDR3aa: CASSWAEGAEAFF
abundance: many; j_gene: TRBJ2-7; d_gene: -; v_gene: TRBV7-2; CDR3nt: TGTGCCAGCAGCTTAGGATCACAGCCTTCCTACGAGCAGTACTTC; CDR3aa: CASSLGSQPSYEQYF
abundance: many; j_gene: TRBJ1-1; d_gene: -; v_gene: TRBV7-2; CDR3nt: TGTGCCAGCACTCAAGGCAGTGAAGCTTTCTTT; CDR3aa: CASTQGSEAFF
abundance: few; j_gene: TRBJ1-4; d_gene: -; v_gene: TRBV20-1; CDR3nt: TGCAGTGCTAGAGATCCGGGAGATACTAATGAAAAACTGTTTTTT; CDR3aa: CSARDPGDTNEKLFF
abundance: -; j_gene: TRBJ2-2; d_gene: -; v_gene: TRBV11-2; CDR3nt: TGTGCCAGCAGCCCCCTAGTTTCCGGGGAGCTGTTTTTT; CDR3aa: CASSPLVSGELFF
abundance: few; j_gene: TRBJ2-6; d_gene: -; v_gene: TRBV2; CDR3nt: TGTGCCAGCAGATCAAGTGCTGGGGCCAACGTCCTGACTTTC; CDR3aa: CASRSSAGANVLTF
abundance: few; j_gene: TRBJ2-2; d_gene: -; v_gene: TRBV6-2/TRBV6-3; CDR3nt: TGTGCCAGCAGTTACTCGAGGGTAGCCGGGGAGCTGTTTTTT; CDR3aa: CASSYSRVAGELFF
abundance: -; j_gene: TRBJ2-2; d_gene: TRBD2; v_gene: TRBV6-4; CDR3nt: TGTGCCAGCAGTGACTTGGCGGGGGCGAACACCGGGGAGCTGTTTTTT; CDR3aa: CASSDLAGANTGELFF
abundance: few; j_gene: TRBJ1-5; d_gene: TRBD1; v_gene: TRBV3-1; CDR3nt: TGTGCCAGCAGCCAAGGGACAGGGCTCGGTCAGCCCCAGCATTTT; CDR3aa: CASSQGTGLGQPQHF
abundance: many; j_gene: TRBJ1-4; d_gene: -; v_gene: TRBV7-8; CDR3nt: TGTGCCAGCAGCTTAACGGGGTTTAGTGAAAAACTGTTTTTT; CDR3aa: CASSLTGFSEKLFF
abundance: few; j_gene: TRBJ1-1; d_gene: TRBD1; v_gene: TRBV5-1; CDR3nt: TGCGCCAGCACTGAGACAGGGGGATTGAACACTGAAGCTTTCTTT; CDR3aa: CASTETGGLNTEAFF
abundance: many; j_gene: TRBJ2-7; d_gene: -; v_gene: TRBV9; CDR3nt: TGTGCCAGCAGCGAGACGGGGGCCTACGAGCAGTACTTC; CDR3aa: CASSETGAYEQYF
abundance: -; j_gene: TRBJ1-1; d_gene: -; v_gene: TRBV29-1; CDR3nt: TGCAGCGTTCCAAAGACAGGGAACACTGAAGCTTTCTTT; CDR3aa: CSVPKTGNTEAFF
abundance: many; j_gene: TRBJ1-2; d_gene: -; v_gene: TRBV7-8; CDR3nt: TGTGCCAGCAGCTTAGACTCTGACTATGGCTACACCTTC; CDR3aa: CASSLDSDYGYTF
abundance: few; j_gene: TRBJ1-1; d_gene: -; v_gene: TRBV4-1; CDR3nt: TGCGCCAGCAGCCAAGGCACTGCGTCTAAAGCTTTCTTT; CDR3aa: CASSQGTASKAFF
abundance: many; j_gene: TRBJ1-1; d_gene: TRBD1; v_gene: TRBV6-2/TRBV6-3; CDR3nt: TGTGCCAGCAGTCCCGGGAGAGGGGGCTCCACTGAAGCTTTCTTT; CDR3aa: CASSPGRGGSTEAFF
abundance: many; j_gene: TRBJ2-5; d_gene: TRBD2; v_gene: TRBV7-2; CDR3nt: TGTGCCAGCAGCATCGGTTGGAGAGCGGGGGGCGGGCGGGAGCAAGAGACCCAGTACTTC; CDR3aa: CASSIGWRAGGGREQETQYF
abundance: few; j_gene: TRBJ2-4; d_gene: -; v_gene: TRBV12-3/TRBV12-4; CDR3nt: TGTGCCAGCAGTTTATACGGGGCGGACATTCAGTACTTC; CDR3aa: CASSLYGADIQYF
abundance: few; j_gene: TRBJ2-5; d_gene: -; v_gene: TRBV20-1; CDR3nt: TGCAGTGCTCCTCAGGCGGGGGCACAAGAGACCCAGTACTTC; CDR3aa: CSAPQAGAQETQYF
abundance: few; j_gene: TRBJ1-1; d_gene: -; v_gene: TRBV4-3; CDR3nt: TGCGCCAGCAGCCAAGTCGCGGGTGGCACTGAAGCTTTCTTT; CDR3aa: CASSQVAGGTEAFF
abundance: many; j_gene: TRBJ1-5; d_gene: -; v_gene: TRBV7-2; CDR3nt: TGTGCCAGCAGCTTAAATCATCAGCCCCAGCATTTT; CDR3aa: CASSLNHQPQHF